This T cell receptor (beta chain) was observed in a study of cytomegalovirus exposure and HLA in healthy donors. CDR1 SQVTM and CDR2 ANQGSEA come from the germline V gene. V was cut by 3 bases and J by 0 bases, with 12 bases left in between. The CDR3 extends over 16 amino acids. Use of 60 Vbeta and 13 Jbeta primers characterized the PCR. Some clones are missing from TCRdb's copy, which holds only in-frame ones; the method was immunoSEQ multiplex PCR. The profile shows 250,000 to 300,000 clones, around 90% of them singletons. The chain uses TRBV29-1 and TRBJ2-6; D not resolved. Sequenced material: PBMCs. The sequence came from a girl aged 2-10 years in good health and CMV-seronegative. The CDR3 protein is CSVDGLTGSGANVLTF. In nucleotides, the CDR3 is TGCAGCGTTGATGGTCTGACGGGCTCTGGGGCCAACGTCCTGACTTTC.